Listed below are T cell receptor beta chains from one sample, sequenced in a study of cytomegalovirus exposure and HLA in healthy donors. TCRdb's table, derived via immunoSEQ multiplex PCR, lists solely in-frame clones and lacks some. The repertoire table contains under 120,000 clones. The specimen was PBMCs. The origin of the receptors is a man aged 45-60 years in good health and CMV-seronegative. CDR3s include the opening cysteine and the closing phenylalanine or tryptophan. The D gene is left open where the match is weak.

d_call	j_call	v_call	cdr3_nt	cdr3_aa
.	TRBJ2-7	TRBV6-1	TGTGCCAGCAGTGGATTCCGGACACGATCAGATCTCTACGAGCAGTACTTC	CASSGFRTRSDLYEQYF
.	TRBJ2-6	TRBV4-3	TGCGCCAGCAGCCCCCCCCACGGGACTGGGGCCAACGTCCTGACTTTC	CASSPPHGTGANVLTF
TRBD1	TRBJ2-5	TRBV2	TGTGCCAGCAGTCAACCCCGGACAGGGGTTGGGGAGACCCAGTACTTC	CASSQPRTGVGETQYF
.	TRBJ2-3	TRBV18	TGTGCCAGCTCACCCACTGGAGGAGGGACCAGGGCAGATACGCAGTATTTT	CASSPTGGGTRADTQYF
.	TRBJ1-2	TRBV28	TGTGCCAGCAGTTTATTGGAGTATGGCTACACCTTC	CASSLLEYGYTF
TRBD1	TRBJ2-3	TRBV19	TGTGCCAGTAGTACTACAGGGGGCTCAGATACGCAGTATTTT	CASSTTGGSDTQYF
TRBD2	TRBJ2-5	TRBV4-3	TGCGCCAGCAGCCAAGGGTTGTGGCTAGCGGGTGGGGAGACCCAGTACTTC	CASSQGLWLAGGETQYF
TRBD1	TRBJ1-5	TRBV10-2	TGCGCCAGCAGTCGATCCGGGACAGGCAGCAATCAGCCCCAGCATTTT	CASSRSGTGSNQPQHF
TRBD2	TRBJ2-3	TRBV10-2	TGCGCCAGCAGTGAGAGGATAGCGGGGAGCACAGATACGCAGTATTTT	CASSERIAGSTDTQYF
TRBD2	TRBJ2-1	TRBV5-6	TGTGCCAGCAGCGCGGGAGGGGGACCCTACAATGAGCAGTTCTTC	CASSAGGGPYNEQFF
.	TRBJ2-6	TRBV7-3	TGTGCCAGCAGCAGGCCCGGGACACCTTACTCTGGGGCCAACGTCCTGACTTTC	CASSRPGTPYSGANVLTF
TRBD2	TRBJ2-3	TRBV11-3	TGTGCCAGCAGCACGCGGACTAGCGGGAGCACAGATACGCAGTATTTT	CASSTRTSGSTDTQYF
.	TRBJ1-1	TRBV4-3	TGCGCCAGCAGCCAAGATATTGGACAGCTCCTGAACACTGAAGCTTTCTTT	CASSQDIGQLLNTEAFF
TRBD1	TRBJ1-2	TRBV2	TGTGCCAGCAGTCCCCCAAGCTGGACAGGGGGGGAGTACTATGGCTACACCTTC	CASSPPSWTGGEYYGYTF
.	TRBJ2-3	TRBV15	TGTGCCACCAGCGGAGGGGGCGGGAAAGATACGCAGTATTTT	CATSGGGGKDTQYF
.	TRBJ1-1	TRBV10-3	TGTGCCATCAGTAGGAAAGGGGGAATGAACACTGAAGCTTTCTTT	CAISRKGGMNTEAFF
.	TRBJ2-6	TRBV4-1	TGCGCCAGCAGCCGCTATGTCATGTCCGGGGCCAACGTCCTGACTTTC	CASSRYVMSGANVLTF
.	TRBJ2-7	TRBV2	TGTGCCAGCAGTGCGGAGGGAATCTACGAGCAGTACTTC	CASSAEGIYEQYF
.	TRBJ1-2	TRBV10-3	TGTGCCATCAGTGAAGAGGTAAACGTTTATGGCTACACCTTC	CAISEEVNVYGYTF
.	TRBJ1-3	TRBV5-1	TGCGCCAGCAGCTTGGAAGCCGGTACTGGAAACACCATATATTTT	CASSLEAGTGNTIYF
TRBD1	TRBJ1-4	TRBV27	TGTGCCAGCAGCCTCGACAGGGAAGGAGAAAAACTGTTTTTT	CASSLDREGEKLFF
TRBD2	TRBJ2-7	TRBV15	TGTGCCACCAGCAGAGAACTAGCGGGAGATCTCGAGCAGTACTTC	CATSRELAGDLEQYF
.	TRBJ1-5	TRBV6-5	TGTGCCAGCGGTAAGGGACTCAATCAGCCCCAGCATTTT	CASGKGLNQPQHF
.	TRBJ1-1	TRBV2	TGTGCCAGCAGTGCTCAGGGTGGGACTGAAGCTTTCTTT	CASSAQGGTEAFF
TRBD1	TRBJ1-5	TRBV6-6	TGTGCCAGCACCGAAGTGGGACAGGAACAGCCCCAGCATTTT	CASTEVGQEQPQHF
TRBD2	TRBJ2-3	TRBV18	TGTGCCAGCTCACCTGGACTAGCGGGAGATACAGATACGCAGTATTTT	CASSPGLAGDTDTQYF
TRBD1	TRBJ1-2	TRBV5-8	TGTGCCAGCAGCTTCCAGGATTTCGACAGGGCGAGCGGCTACACCTTC	CASSFQDFDRASGYTF
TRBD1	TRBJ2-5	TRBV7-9	TGTGCCAGCAGCTCACGTTCCGGGACAGGGGGCAGGGAGACCCAGTACTTC	CASSSRSGTGGRETQYF
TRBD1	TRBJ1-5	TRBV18	TGTGCCAGCTCAGCTACAGGGGACGATCAGCCCCAGCATTTT	CASSATGDDQPQHF
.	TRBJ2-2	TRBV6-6	TGTGCCAGCAGAACTGGCGGAGCGAACACCGGGGAGCTGTTTTTT	CASRTGGANTGELFF
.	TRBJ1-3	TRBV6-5	TGTGCCAGCGGACAGTTCTCTGGAAACACCATATATTTT	CASGQFSGNTIYF
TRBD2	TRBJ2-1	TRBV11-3	TGTGCCAGCAGCCCGGGACTAGCGCGTTCGAGCTCCTACAATGAGCAGTTCTTC	CASSPGLARSSSYNEQFF
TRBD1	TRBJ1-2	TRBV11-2	TGTGCCAGCAGCCTACCGGGACAGCTCAGAGGCTATGGCTACACCTTC	CASSLPGQLRGYGYTF
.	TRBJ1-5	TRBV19	TGTGCCAGTAGTATCGAGGGGCAGGGAGGTCAGCCCCAGCATTTT	CASSIEGQGGQPQHF
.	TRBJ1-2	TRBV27	TGTGCCAGCAGTTCTGAGGTTAACTATGGCTACACCTTC	CASSSEVNYGYTF
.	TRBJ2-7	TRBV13	TGTGCCAGCAGCCCCCGGACTGTGGGCGAGCAGTACTTC	CASSPRTVGEQYF
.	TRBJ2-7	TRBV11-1	TGTGCCAGCAGCTTAGCAGGGCTAGCTTACGAGCAGTACTTC	CASSLAGLAYEQYF
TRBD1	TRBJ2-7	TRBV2	TGTGCCAGCAGTGTGGGACAGATCTCCTACGAGCAGTACTTC	CASSVGQISYEQYF
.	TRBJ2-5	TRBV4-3	TGCGCCAGCAGCCGTCTACTAGGCCAAGAGACCCAGTACTTC	CASSRLLGQETQYF
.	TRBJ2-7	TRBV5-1	TGCGCCAGCAGCTTGGACGGAGATTACGAGCAGTACTTC	CASSLDGDYEQYF
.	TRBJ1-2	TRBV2	TGTGCCAGCAGTGAAACACCAGGCGGCTACACCTTC	CASSETPGGYTF
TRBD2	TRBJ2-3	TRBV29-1	TGCAGCGTTCGGACTAGCGGCACAGATACGCAGTATTTT	CSVRTSGTDTQYF
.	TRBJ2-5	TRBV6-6	TGTGCCAGCAGCCTCACCCTCGGACAGAAAGAGACCCAGTACTTC	CASSLTLGQKETQYF
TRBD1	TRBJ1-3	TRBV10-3	TGTGCCATCAGACCGACAGGGACCTCTGGAAACACCATATATTTT	CAIRPTGTSGNTIYF
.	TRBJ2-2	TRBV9	TGTGCCAGCAGCGTAGGTTACGGACTCGCCGGGGAGCTGTTTTTT	CASSVGYGLAGELFF
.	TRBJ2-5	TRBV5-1	TGCGCCAGCAGCAGGCAGGGGCGGCAATCTTCACAAGAGACCCAGTACTTC	CASSRQGRQSSQETQYF
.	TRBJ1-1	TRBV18	TGTGCCAGCTCCCCCCCCGAGCCCGGGGAAGCTTTCTTT	CASSPPEPGEAFF
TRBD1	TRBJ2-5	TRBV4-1	TGCGCCAGCAGCCGTACTCGCGGACAGGGGGCAACAGAGACCCAGTACTTC	CASSRTRGQGATETQYF